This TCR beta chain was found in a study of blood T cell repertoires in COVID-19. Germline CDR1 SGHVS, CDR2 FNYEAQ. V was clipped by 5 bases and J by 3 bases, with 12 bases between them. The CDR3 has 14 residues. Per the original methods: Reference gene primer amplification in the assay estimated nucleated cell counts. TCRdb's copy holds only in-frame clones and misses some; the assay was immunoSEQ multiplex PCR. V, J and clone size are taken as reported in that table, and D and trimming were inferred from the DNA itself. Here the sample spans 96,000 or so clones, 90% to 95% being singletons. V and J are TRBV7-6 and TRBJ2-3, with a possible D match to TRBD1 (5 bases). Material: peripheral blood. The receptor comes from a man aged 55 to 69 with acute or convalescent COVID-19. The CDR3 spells CASSLLTATDTQYF. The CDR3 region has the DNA TGTGCCAGCAGCCTCTTGACAGCGACAGATACGCAGTATTTT.